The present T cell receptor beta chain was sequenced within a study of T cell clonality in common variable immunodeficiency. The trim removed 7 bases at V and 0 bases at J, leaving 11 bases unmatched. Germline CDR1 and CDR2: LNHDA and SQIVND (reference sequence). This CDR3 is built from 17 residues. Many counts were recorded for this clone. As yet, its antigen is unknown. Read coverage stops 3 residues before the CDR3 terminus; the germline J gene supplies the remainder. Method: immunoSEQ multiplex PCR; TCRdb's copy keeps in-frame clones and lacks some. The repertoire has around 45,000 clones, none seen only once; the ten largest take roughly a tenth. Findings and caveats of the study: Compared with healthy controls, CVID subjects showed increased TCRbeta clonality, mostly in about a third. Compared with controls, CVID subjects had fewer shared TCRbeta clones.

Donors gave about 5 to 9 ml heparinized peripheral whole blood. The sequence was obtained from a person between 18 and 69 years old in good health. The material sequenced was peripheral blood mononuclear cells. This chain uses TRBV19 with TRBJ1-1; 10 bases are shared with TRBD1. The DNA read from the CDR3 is TGTGCCAGTACTCCGGGACAGGGGACTTTCATGAACACTGAA. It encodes CASTPGQGTFMNTE. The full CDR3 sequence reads CASTPGQGTFMNTEAFF.